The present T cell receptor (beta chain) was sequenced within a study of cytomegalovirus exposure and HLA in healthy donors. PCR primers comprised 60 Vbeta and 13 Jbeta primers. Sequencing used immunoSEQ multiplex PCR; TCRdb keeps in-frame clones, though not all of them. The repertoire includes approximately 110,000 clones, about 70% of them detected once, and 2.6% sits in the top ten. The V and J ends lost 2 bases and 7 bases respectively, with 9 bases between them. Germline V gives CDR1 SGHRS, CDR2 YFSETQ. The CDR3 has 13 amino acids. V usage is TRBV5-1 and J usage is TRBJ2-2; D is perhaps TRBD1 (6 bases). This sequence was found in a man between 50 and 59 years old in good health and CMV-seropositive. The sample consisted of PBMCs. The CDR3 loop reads CASSLWTDGELFF. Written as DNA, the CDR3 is TGCGCCAGCAGCTTATGGACAGACGGGGAGCTGTTTTTT.